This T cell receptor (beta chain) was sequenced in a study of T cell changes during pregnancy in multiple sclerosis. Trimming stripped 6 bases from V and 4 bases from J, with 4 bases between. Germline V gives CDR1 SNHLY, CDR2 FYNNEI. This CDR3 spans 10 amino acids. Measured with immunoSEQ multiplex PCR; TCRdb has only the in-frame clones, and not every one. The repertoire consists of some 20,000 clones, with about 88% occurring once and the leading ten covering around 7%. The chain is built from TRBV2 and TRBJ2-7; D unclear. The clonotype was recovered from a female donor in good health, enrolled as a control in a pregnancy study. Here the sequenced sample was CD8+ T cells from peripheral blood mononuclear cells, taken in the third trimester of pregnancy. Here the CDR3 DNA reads TGTGCCAGCAGCCTTTACGAGCAGTACTTC. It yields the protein CASSLYEQYF.